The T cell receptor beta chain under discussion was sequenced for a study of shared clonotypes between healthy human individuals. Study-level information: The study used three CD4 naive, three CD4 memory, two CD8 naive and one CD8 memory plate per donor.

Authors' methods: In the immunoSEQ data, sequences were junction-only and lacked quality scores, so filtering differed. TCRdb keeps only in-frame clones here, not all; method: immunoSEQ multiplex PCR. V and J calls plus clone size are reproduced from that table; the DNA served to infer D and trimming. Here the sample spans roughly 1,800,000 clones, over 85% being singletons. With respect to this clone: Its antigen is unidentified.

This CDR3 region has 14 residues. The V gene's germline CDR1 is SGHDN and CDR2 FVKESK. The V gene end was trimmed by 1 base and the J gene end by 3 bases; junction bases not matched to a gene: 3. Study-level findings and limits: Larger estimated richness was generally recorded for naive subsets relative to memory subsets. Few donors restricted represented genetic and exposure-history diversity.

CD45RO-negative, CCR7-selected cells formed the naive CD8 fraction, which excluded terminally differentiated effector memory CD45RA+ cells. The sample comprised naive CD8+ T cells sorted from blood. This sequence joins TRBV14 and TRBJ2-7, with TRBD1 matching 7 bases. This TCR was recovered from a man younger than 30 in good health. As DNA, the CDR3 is TGTGCCAGCAGCCAAGCCTGGGACAGCTACGAGCAGTACTTC. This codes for CASSQAWDSYEQYF.